This T cell receptor beta chain derives from a study of control samples from healthy donors and cancer patients. TCRdb's copy holds only in-frame clones and misses some; the assay was immunoSEQ multiplex PCR. The table lists roughly 190,000 clones, 90% to 95% of them singletons. The origin of this receptor is a man aged 30 to 45 in good health. The sequencing sample was made of blood.

CDR3 DNA sequence: TGTGCCTGTAATCCTTCTAGCAGCAATCAGCCCCAGCATTTT. Translating it yields CACNPSSSNQPQHF. The V and J genes are TRBV2 and TRBJ1-5; D gene unclear. CDR3 length: 14 residues. The germline gives CDR1 SNHLY, CDR2 FYNNEI. The germline V and J ends were trimmed by 11 bases and 1 base, with 15 bases remaining between them.